A single sample is the source of the 30 T cell receptor beta chains below, sequenced in a study of T cells in Graves' hyperthyroidism and ophthalmopathy. Amplification of TCR beta CDR3 regions was performed using RNA transcripts as template. Using the HTBI primer set, a first-round RT-PCR was run on the TCR CDR3. In TCRdb, the multiplex PCR reads were re-called with MiXCR into one record per CDR3 protein. Of around 360,000 distinct CDR3 sequences listed, 13% to 15% are singletons. Sample: blood. Source of these receptors: a woman aged 55 to 70 with Graves' ophthalmopathy.

This clonotype was detected ten times or more. The chain employs TRBV7-3 and TRBJ2-3, with D unresolved. The CDR3 loop spans 13 amino acids. Trimming stripped 5 bases from V and 2 bases from J, with 8 bases between. Germline V gives CDR1 SGHTA, CDR2 FQGTGA. The CDR3, as DNA: TGTGCCAGCAGCCTCCAGGCCACAGATACGCAGTATTTT. Protein sequence: CASSLQATDTQYF.

V gene TRBV20-1 combines with J gene TRBJ2-6, with a weak D call TRBD1 (5 bases). CDR3 size: 17 residues. V was pared by 6 bases and J by 0 bases, with 18 bases between. Looked up from germline, CDR1 is DFQATT and CDR2 is SNEGSKA (reference sequence). In DNA, the CDR3 is TGCAGTGCCAGGGAACCGGGCCTAACCTCTGGGGCCAACGTCCTGACTTTC. Amino acid sequence: CSAREPGLTSGANVLTF.

The sample holds many counts of this clonotype. V and J are TRBV6-1 and TRBJ2-1; TRBD1 matches at 10 bases. Trimming removed 5 bases from V and 7 bases from J; junction bases left unmatched: 8. CDR3 length: 15 residues. CDR1 MNHNS and CDR2 SASEGT come from the germline V gene. CDR3 bases: TGTGCCAGCAGTCGAAAGACAGGGGGCATGAATGAGCAGTTCTTC. The encoded protein is CASSRKTGGMNEQFF.

This clonotype was seen at least ten times. This chain connects TRBV12-3 or TRBV12-4 to TRBJ2-3; D gene unclear. V lost 3 bases, J lost 1 base, and 8 bases lay in between. The CDR3 runs to 14 residues. The DNA for the CDR3 is TGTGCCAGCAGTTTTAACATCGGCACAGATACGCAGTATTTT. Translated: CASSFNIGTDTQYF.

This chain connects TRBV24-1 to TRBJ2-1; possible D gene TRBD1, 6 bases. The germline V gene has CDR1 KGHDR and CDR2 SFDVKD. The CDR3 runs 12 residues. The ends were cut back, 7 bases at V and 4 bases at J, with 7 bases in the middle. In DNA form, the CDR3 reads TGTGCCACCAGCAGGGGTTACAATGAGCAGTTCTTC. Amino acid sequence: CATSRGYNEQFF.

The table lists this clonotype with many counts. This rearrangement joins TRBV12-3 or TRBV12-4 to TRBJ2-7; 8 nucleotides agree with TRBD2. V lost 3 bases and J lost 7; bases outside the gene matches: 11. CDR3 length equals 15 residues. The CDR3 reads CASSFGGGRSVEQYF. The CDR3 bases are TGTGCCAGCAGTTTTGGTGGCGGGAGGTCGGTAGAGCAGTACTTC.

The V call is TRBV14, the J call TRBJ2-1; the match to TRBD2 covers 12 bases. The V gene's germline CDR1 is SGHDN and CDR2 FVKESK. The CDR3 is 14 amino acids. Losses at the gene ends were 5 bases for V and 9 bases for J; bases not matched to a gene: 5. The CDR3 sequence: CASSRLAGVVEQFF. For the CDR3, the DNA is TGTGCCAGCAGCAGACTAGCGGGAGTTGTTGAGCAGTTCTTC.

Many counts were recorded for this clonotype. This CDR3 is CASSLWTDPDANEQFF. CDR3 in DNA: TGTGCCAGCAGCCTATGGACCGACCCGGATGCAAATGAGCAGTTCTTC. The chain is built from TRBV3-1 and TRBJ2-1; D not resolved. The CDR3 spans 16 residues. The germline V gene encodes CDR1 LGHDT and CDR2 YNNKEL (reference sequence). Trimming cost V 4 bases and J 7 bases, with 20 bases left between them.

The chain joins TRBV30 to TRBJ2-3; TRBD1 matches at 9 bases. J lost 5 bases, V lost 5 bases, and 5 bases had no gene match. This CDR3 has 13 amino acids. Germline assignment: CDR1 GTSNPN and CDR2 SVGIG (reference sequence). The CDR3 reads CAWGTGRGDTQYF. CDR3 DNA: TGTGCCTGGGGGACAGGGAGGGGAGATACGCAGTATTTT.

The chain carries TRBV6-2 or TRBV6-3 and TRBJ2-7, with 9 bases identical to TRBD1. Germline lookup yields CDR1 MNHEY and CDR2 SVGEGT. Unmatched junction bases numbered 8, after V lost 11 bases and J lost 6 bases. This CDR3 has 12 amino acids. As DNA, the CDR3 is TGTGCCTGCCGGGACAGGGACGGCGAGCAGTACTTC. Its translation is CACRDRDGEQYF.

At least ten counts were recorded for this clonotype. CDR3 amino acids: CASSNRDTGGNTIYF. CDR3 in DNA: TGTGCCAGCAGTAACAGGGACACAGGCGGAAACACCATATATTTT. The rearrangement joins TRBV2 to TRBJ1-3, with D possibly TRBD1 on 6 matching bases. V lost 5 bases and J lost 4, with 15 bases in between. Germline CDR1 and CDR2: SNHLY and FYNNEI. This CDR3 has 15 amino acids. Combining the CDR3 with reference TRBV2 and TRBJ1-3 gives the whole variable domain EPEVTQTPSHQVTQMGQEVILRCVPISNHLYFYWYRQILGQKVEFLVSFYNNEISEKSEIFDDQFSVERPDGSNFTLKIRSTKLEDSAMYFCASSNRDTGGNTIYFGEGSWLTVV.

This clonotype showed up many times. The chain recombines TRBV24-1 with TRBJ2-1; TRBD2 agrees at 7 bases. Germline V CDR1 and CDR2: KGHDR, SFDVKD. Trimming at V came to 3 bases and at J to 4 bases, leaving 5 bases not matched to a gene. The CDR3 loop spans 15 amino acids. The DNA for the CDR3 is TGTGCCACCAGTGATGGGCTAGCGGCTTACAATGAGCAGTTCTTC. Its translation is CATSDGLAAYNEQFF.

This clonotype has ten or more counts. Written as DNA, the CDR3 is TGTGCCAGCAGTGCCAGCCAGGGCAATCAGCCCCAGCATTTT. Amino acids: CASSASQGNQPQHF. The chain uses TRBV12-3 or TRBV12-4 and TRBJ1-5, with unresolved D. V gave up 5 bases and J gave up 2 bases, with 10 bases separating them. The CDR3 has 14 residues.

This clonotype appeared many times. Here the CDR3 reads CASSPWSGNYNEQFF. CDR3 nucleotide sequence: TGTGCCAGCAGTCCTTGGAGCGGGAACTACAATGAGCAGTTCTTC. V is TRBV5-6 and J is TRBJ2-1; 7 nucleotides agree with TRBD2. The length of the CDR3 is 15 residues. Losses at the gene ends were 5 bases for V and 3 bases for J; bases not matched to a gene: 8. Germline lookup yields CDR1 SGHDT and CDR2 YYEEEE.

This clonotype was detected once. This chain links TRBV12-5 with TRBJ1-4; perhaps TRBD1 as D (5 bases). There are 15 residues in the CDR3. V shed 2 bases and J shed 8 bases, with 15 bases lying between them. Per germline, CDR1 LGHNT and CDR2 FRNRAP. The CDR3 spells CASGLSGWGREKLFF. The CDR3 nucleotides are TGTGCTAGTGGTTTGAGCGGTTGGGGACGCGAAAAACTGTTTTTT.

This chain uses TRBV6-5 with TRBJ2-2; 9 bases are a match to TRBD2. V lost 2 bases and J lost 4; bases outside the gene matches: 8. The CDR3 covers 17 residues. Looked up from germline, CDR1 is MNHEY and CDR2 is SVGAGI. The CDR3 spells CASSYLSGGLRTGELFF. The CDR3, as DNA: TGTGCCAGCAGTTACCTGAGCGGGGGGCTTCGCACCGGGGAGCTGTTTTTT.

This clonotype was observed at least ten times. This chain joins TRBV7-9 and TRBJ2-3, with 8 nucleotides matching TRBD2. CDR1 and CDR2 from the germline V gene are SEHNR and FQNEAQ (reference sequence). Unmatched junction bases numbered 15, after V lost 4 bases and J lost 6 bases. The CDR3 has 17 amino acids. Written as DNA, the CDR3 is TGTGCCAGCAGCTACAATCTACCCTCGCGGGAGGCGGATACGCAGTATTTT. It is translated as CASSYNLPSREADTQYF. The complete variable domain, with remaining parts taken from reference TRBV7-9 and TRBJ2-3, reads DTGVSQNPRHKITKRGQNVTFRCDPISEHNRLYWYRQTLGQGPEFLTYFQNEAQLEKSRLLSDRFSAERPKGSFSTLEIQRTEQGDSAMYLCASSYNLPSREADTQYFGPGTRLTVL.

The chain combines TRBV19 with TRBJ2-1, with D perhaps TRBD1 or TRBD2 (5 bases each). V gave up 5 bases and J gave up 6 bases, with 11 bases separating them. This CDR3 has 13 residues. The germline gives CDR1 LNHDA, CDR2 SQIVND (reference sequence). The CDR3 spells CASSSRDANEQFF. CDR3 in DNA: TGTGCCAGTAGTTCCCGGGACGCCAATGAGCAGTTCTTC.

The V and J genes are TRBV19 and TRBJ2-7; D possibly uses TRBD1 or TRBD2 (5 bases each). The CDR3 loop spans 13 amino acids. The ends were cut back, 3 bases at V and 3 bases at J, with 9 bases in the middle. Germline-derived CDR1 and CDR2 are LNHDA and SQIVND (reference sequence). For the CDR3, the DNA is TGTGCCAGTAGTATCCGGGACGGCTACGAGCAGTACTTC. Translation gives CASSIRDGYEQYF.

This clonotype came up many times. This sequence joins TRBV7-9 and TRBJ1-1, with 9 bases that match TRBD1. The germline CDR1 and CDR2 sequences are SEHNR and FQNEAQ (reference sequence). The CDR3 consists of 13 residues. Trimming removed 5 bases from V and 5 bases from J; junction bases left unmatched: 3. The CDR3 is CASSKDRGTEAFF. In DNA form, the CDR3 reads TGTGCCAGCAGCAAGGACAGGGGAACTGAAGCTTTCTTT.

This clonotype appeared a few times. The chain links TRBV6-2 or TRBV6-3 to TRBJ2-2; TRBD2 might be the D (6 bases). Germline values: CDR1 MNHEY, CDR2 SVGEGT. The germline V and J ends were trimmed by 2 bases and 3 bases, with 10 bases remaining between them. CDR3 size: 15 residues. The CDR3: CASSYRTTYTGELFF. The CDR3 DNA sequence: TGTGCCAGCAGTTACCGGACTACCTACACCGGGGAGCTGTTTTTT.

The rearrangement joins TRBV18 to TRBJ1-3, with a weak D call TRBD1 (6 bases). Trimming stripped 3 bases from V and 0 bases from J, with 15 bases between. The germline V gene encodes CDR1 KGHSH and CDR2 LQKENI. This CDR3 region has 17 residues. CDR3 bases: TGTGCCAGCTCACCGATACGGACAGAGGGCTCTGGAAACACCATATATTTT. Protein product: CASSPIRTEGSGNTIYF.

In the case of this clonotype: A read error may be the cause here, since a much bigger clone is one base away. The V and J genes are TRBV2 and TRBJ2-1; unclear D gene. The CDR3 consists of 16 residues. V was cut by 0 bases and J by 0 bases, with 9 bases left in between. Germline V gene lookup returns CDR1 SNHLY and CDR2 FYNNEI. The CDR3 sequence is CASSEALRRSYNEQFF. CDR3 nucleotides: TGTGCCAGCAGTGAAGCGCTACGACGCTCCTACAATGAGCAGTTCTTC.

This clonotype was counted a few times. The CDR3 nucleotides read TGTGCCAGTACCCTGACTAGCGGTATCACAGATACGCAGTATTTT. Its translation is CASTLTSGITDTQYF. The V and J genes are TRBV19 and TRBJ2-3; 9 bases match TRBD2. Germline V CDR1 and CDR2: LNHDA, SQIVND (reference sequence). Germline trimming cut 7 bases from V and 2 bases from J; bases unmatched to any gene: 7. There are 15 residues in the CDR3.

This clonotype appeared many times. This chain joins TRBV5-1 and TRBJ2-3, with TRBD2 matching 13 bases. V was clipped by 4 bases and J by 10 bases; unmatched bases: 15. This CDR3 has 17 amino acids. Germline-derived CDR1 and CDR2 are SGHRS and YFSETQ. CDR3 nucleotides: TGCGCCAGCAGCCGGACGGGGACTAGCGGGACCGGGCCCCCGCAGTATTTT. It yields the protein CASSRTGTSGTGPPQYF.

This clonotype has a handful of counts. The chain uses TRBV2 and TRBJ1-1; tentative D call: TRBD1 (5 bases). CDR1 and CDR2 (germline): SNHLY, FYNNEI. The CDR3 is 18 amino acids. The V and J ends lost 2 bases and 3 bases respectively, with 22 bases between them. CDR3 coding DNA: TGTGCCAGCAGTGAAATCCCCCCTCGGGGGGTGGGGGACACTGAAGCTTTCTTT. This encodes CASSEIPPRGVGDTEAFF.

The sample holds many counts of this clonotype. V usage is TRBV10-1 and J usage is TRBJ2-1, with TRBD2 matching 14 bases. Looked up from germline, CDR1 is WNHNN and CDR2 is SYGVQD (reference sequence). Trimming cost V 4 bases and J 6 bases; bases outside gene matches: 11. This CDR3 spans 18 amino acids. The CDR3 bases are TGCGCCAGCAGTGGAACCCCGGGGACTAGCGGGAGAGTCAATGAGCAGTTCTTC. Protein: CASSGTPGTSGRVNEQFF.

The chain uses TRBV29-1 and TRBJ2-3; D possibly matches TRBD1 or TRBD2 (5 bases each). The V and J ends lost 4 bases and 0 bases respectively, with 8 bases between them. CDR3 length: 13 amino acids. Germline-derived CDR1 and CDR2 are SQVTM and ANQGSEA. CDR3 amino acids: CSVGDGSTDTQYF. In DNA, the CDR3 is TGCAGCGTTGGGGACGGAAGCACAGATACGCAGTATTTT.

There are many counts of this clonotype. The chain couples TRBV18 to TRBJ1-2; D may be TRBD1 (6 bases). V lost 2 bases and J lost 0, with 10 bases in between. This CDR3 comprises 15 residues. The germline V gene has CDR1 KGHSH and CDR2 LQKENI. CDR3 sequence (DNA): TGTGCCAGCTCACCAGGGACATCCGCTAACTATGGCTACACCTTC. Its translation: CASSPGTSANYGYTF. The whole variable domain, filled in from reference TRBV18 and TRBJ1-2, reads NAGVMQNPRHLVRRRGQEARLRCSPMKGHSHVYWYRQLPEEGLKFMVYLQKENIIDESGMPKERFSAEFPKEGPSILRIQQVVRGDSAAYFCASSPGTSANYGYTFGSGTRLTVV.

The genes are TRBV19 and TRBJ2-2, with TRBD1 matching over 7 bases. Germline values: CDR1 LNHDA, CDR2 SQIVND (reference sequence). Unmatched junction bases numbered 13, after V lost 6 bases and J lost 6 bases. The CDR3 is 16 residues long. For the CDR3, the DNA is TGTGCCAGTAGCCGAGGGGCAGGGGGAAATCCCGGGGAGCTGTTTTTT. Protein sequence: CASSRGAGGNPGELFF. Using reference TRBV19 and TRBJ2-2 for the parts outside the CDR3, the full variable domain is DGGITQSPKYLFRKEGQNVTLSCEQNLNHDAMYWYRQDPGQGLRLIYYSQIVNDFQKGDIAEGYSVSREKKESFPLTVTSAQKNPTAFYLCASSRGAGGNPGELFFGEGSRLTVL.